This T cell receptor beta chain stems from a study of T cell responses to AZD1222 COVID-19 vaccine. Notes on the study in general: Unmutated regions of variants are reportedly targeted by nearly half of spike-specific TCRs. In a largely white British group with more females than males, clonal diversity was possibly underestimated.

This CDR3 is built from 14 residues. The germline V gene encodes CDR1 SNHLY and CDR2 FYNNEI. The trim removed 8 bases at V and 10 bases at J, leaving 8 bases unmatched. Worth noting for this clone: What it binds is unknown.

TCRdb keeps only in-frame clones here, not all; method: immunoSEQ multiplex PCR. The sample lists tens of thousands of clones, more than 75% occurring once. This clonotype was sampled from an adult in good health. This chain joins TRBV2 and TRBJ2-1, with 13 bases matching TRBD2. Here the sequenced sample was peripheral blood, taken on day 0 of AZD1222 vaccination. The CDR3 nucleotides read TGTGCCAGCTTTGGACTAGCGGGGGCCTGGGAGCAGTTCTTC. This translates into CASFGLAGAWEQFF.